This TCR beta chain was identified during a study of identical twins. General study points: The models systematically underestimated how much out-of-frame TCR alpha was shared in monozygotic twins. Clonotypes of the beta chain that were abundant in cord blood carried fewer insertions (memory repertoires showed none).

After template switching added a universal primer site, the resulting cDNA carried unique molecular identifiers. TCRdb reanalysed the 5' RACE reads using MiXCR and keeps one entry per CDR3 protein. The sample lists roughly 480,000 distinct CDR3 sequences, 24% occurring once. The CDR3 contains 15 residues. Germline CDR1 SGHNT, CDR2 YYREEE (reference sequence). V lost 2 bases to trimming and J lost 3 bases, with 13 bases between them. In this sample, this clonotype turned up a few times. The antigen is undetermined. The same sample was also studied in work on T cells expressing NK-cell markers. That paper adds: Four donors likewise had their CD3+CD56-NKG2C+ fraction led by these clonotypes.

V gene TRBV5-4 combines with J gene TRBJ2-3; D remains unclear. Sample: CD4+ T cells sorted from blood. The origin of this receptor is a woman between 18 and 29 years old in good health. The CDR3 nucleotides read TGTGCCAGCAGCTTACCCCATCTGGGGACAGATACGCAGTATTTT. It translates to CASSLPHLGTDTQYF.